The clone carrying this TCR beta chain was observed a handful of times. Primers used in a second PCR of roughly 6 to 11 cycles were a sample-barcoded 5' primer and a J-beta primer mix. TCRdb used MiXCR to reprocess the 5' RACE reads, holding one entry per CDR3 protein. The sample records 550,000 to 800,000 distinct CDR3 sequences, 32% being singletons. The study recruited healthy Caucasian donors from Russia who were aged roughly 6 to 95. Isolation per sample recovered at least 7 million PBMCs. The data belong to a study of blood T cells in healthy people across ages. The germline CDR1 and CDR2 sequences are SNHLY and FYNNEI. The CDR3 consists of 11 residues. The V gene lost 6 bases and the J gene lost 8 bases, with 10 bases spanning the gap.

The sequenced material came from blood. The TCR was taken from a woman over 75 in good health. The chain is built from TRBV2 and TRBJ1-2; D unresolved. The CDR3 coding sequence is TGTGCCAGCAGAGCCGGCTGGGGCTACACCTTC. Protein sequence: CASRAGWGYTF.